These 27 T cell receptor beta chains came from one sample sequenced in a study of OX40 agonist ivuxolimab in advanced cancers. Library preparation was by the immunoSEQ multiplex PCR assay. TCRdb mirrors the immuneACCESS table, restricted to in-frame sequences. Some clones are absent from its copies; in checked studies, under half trace to an unresolved V gene, and the reason for the others is unknown. Present in this sample are tens of thousands of clones, approximately 83% of which were seen just once. Of the sample, about 15% falls within the top ten clones. The sample here was CD4+ or CD8+ T cells sorted from blood, taken in a trial of the OX40 agonist ivuxolimab. All receptors derive from an adult with an advanced solid tumor such as melanoma, head and neck, liver or kidney cancer.

This clone was seen only once. This chain joins TRBV27 and TRBJ2-1; D is unresolved. The germline CDR1 and CDR2 sequences are MNHEY and SMNVEV (reference sequence). This CDR3 region has 14 residues. V lost 4 bases, J lost 10 bases, and 17 bases lay in between. The CDR3 here is CASSYGFVRREQFF. In nucleotides, the CDR3 is TGTGCCAGCAGTTATGGTTTCGTTCGCAGGGAGCAGTTCTTC.

J is TRBJ1-4 and V is TRBV7-9, with 9 nucleotides matching TRBD1. The CDR3 runs to 19 residues. Germline V CDR1 and CDR2: SEHNR, FQNEAQ (reference sequence). V lost 3 bases and J lost 2; bases outside the gene matches: 13. CDR3 loop: CASSFRLRDRVATNEKLFF. CDR3 nucleotide sequence: TGTGCCAGCAGCTTCCGACTCCGGGACAGGGTCGCCACTAATGAAAAACTGTTTTTT.

The chain recombines TRBV4-3 with TRBJ2-2; D gene uncertain. The CDR3 is 12 residues long. In germline, CDR1 is LGHNA, CDR2 YSLEER. Between the trimmed V and J ends, which lost 0 bases and 5 bases, there was a span of 1 base. In nucleotides, the CDR3 is TGCGCCAGCAGCCAAGATACCGGGGAGCTGTTTTTT. Its translation: CASSQDTGELFF.

The CDR3 nucleotides read TGTGCCAGCAGGCATATACAGGGTAATTCACCCCTCCACTTT. Translation: CASRHIQGNSPLHF. The rearrangement uses TRBV28 and TRBJ1-6, with a weak D call TRBD1 (6 bases). There are 14 residues in the CDR3. Germline-derived CDR1 and CDR2 are MDHEN and SYDVKM. With 6 bases removed from V and 6 bases from J, the gap between germline ends came to 12 bases.

The CDR3: CASSTRQGTYEQYF. In DNA form, the CDR3 reads TGTGCCAGCAGCACCAGACAGGGGACCTACGAGCAGTACTTC. The chain combines TRBV5-4 with TRBJ2-7; 8 bases agree with TRBD1. Looked up from germline, CDR1 is SGHNT and CDR2 is YYREEE (reference sequence). The CDR3 is made up of 14 amino acids. Trimming cost V 4 bases and J 2 bases; bases outside gene matches: 5. The full variable domain, rest sourced from reference TRBV5-4 and TRBJ2-7, is ETGVTQSPTHLIKTRGQQVTLRCSSQSGHNTVSWYQQALGQGPQFIFQYYREEENGRGNFPPRFSGLQFPNYSSELNVNALELDDSALYLCASSTRQGTYEQYFGPGTRLTVT.

The rearrangement links TRBV27 to TRBJ2-3; TRBD2 matches 11 bases. The CDR3 is 15 amino acids. Germline values: CDR1 MNHEY, CDR2 SMNVEV (reference sequence). The junction had 8 bases not matched to a gene; V was cut back by 3 bases and J by 9 bases. In DNA form, the CDR3 reads TGTGCCAGCAGTTTTACTAGCGGGAGCACGATGACGCAGTATTTT. Amino acid sequence: CASSFTSGSTMTQYF.

This chain joins TRBV4-1 and TRBJ1-3; D is unclear. The CDR3 is 15 amino acids. Trimming left V 4 bases short and J 2 bases short, with 12 bases between. Germline-derived CDR1 and CDR2 are MGHRA and YSYEKL. CDR3 DNA sequence: TGCGCCAGCAGCCTAAAGAATGTCCCTGGAAACACCATATATTTT. Translated, it gives CASSLKNVPGNTIYF.

The chain is built from TRBV11-2 and TRBJ2-7; D might be TRBD2 (5 bases). V shed 1 base and J shed 2 bases, with 12 bases lying between them. Germline CDR1 SGHAT, CDR2 FQNNGV. This CDR3 contains 15 residues. CDR3 sequence: CASSLGLDGTYEQYF. The CDR3, as DNA: TGTGCCAGCAGCTTAGGTTTGGACGGGACCTACGAGCAGTACTTC.

This clone was seen a handful of times. CDR3: CAWRQGGNTEAFF. The CDR3 DNA sequence: TGTGCCTGGAGACAGGGTGGGAACACTGAAGCTTTCTTT. The chain recombines TRBV30 with TRBJ1-1, with TRBD1 as a possible D gene (6 bases). The CDR3 has 13 amino acids. The germline gives CDR1 GTSNPN, CDR2 SVGIG (reference sequence). Trimming removed 3 bases at V and 1 base at J, with 9 bases between.

The chain uses TRBV4-1 and TRBJ1-5; no reliable D call. The germline V gene has CDR1 MGHRA and CDR2 YSYEKL. V lost 0 bases, J lost 3 bases, and 9 bases lay in between. The CDR3 is 15 residues long. This CDR3 reads CASSQDQDYNQPQHF. CDR3 nucleotide sequence: TGCGCCAGCAGCCAAGATCAGGATTACAATCAGCCCCAGCATTTT.

This clone was picked up one time. The junction and the germline gene differ at one end; a read error may be behind it. Distinct nucleotide sequences in the sample also encode this CDR3. The gene calls are TRBV27 and TRBJ1-5; the D gene is possibly TRBD1 (6 bases). Germline V gene sequence: CDR1 MNHEY, CDR2 SMNVEV (reference sequence). The CDR3 has 15 residues. The CDR3: CASSLSTGRNQPQHF. In nucleotides, the CDR3 is TGTGCCAGCAGTTTATCGACAGGAAGGAATCAACCCCAGCATTTT.

This chain joins TRBV19 and TRBJ1-2, with 7 bases fitting TRBD1. The CDR3 consists of 16 residues. CDR1 and CDR2 from the germline V gene are LNHDA and SQIVND (reference sequence). J lost 4 bases, V lost 5 bases, and 13 bases had no gene match. As DNA, the CDR3 is TGTGCCAGTAGTGGACCCACAGGGGATCGGACCTATGGCTACACCTTC. The encoded protein is CASSGPTGDRTYGYTF.

The sample holds a few counts of this clone. The chain joins TRBV10-3 to TRBJ2-1; D uncertain. The length of the CDR3 is 15 residues. Germline CDR1 and CDR2: ENHRY and SYGVKD. The germline V and J ends were trimmed by 2 bases and 0 bases, with 8 bases remaining between them. The CDR3 DNA reads TGTGCCATCAGTGAGGGCCAGACCTCCTACAATGAGCAGTTCTTC. As protein: CAISEGQTSYNEQFF.

This chain joins TRBV9 and TRBJ2-7; 7 bases fit TRBD2. J gave up 0 bases and V 0 bases, and 0 bases lay outside the gene matches. CDR1 is SGDLS, CDR2 YYNGEE, per germline. The CDR3 consists of 14 residues. For the CDR3, the DNA is TGTGCCAGCAGCGTAGGCGGGAGCTCCTACGAGCAGTACTTC. Its protein is CASSVGGSSYEQYF.

The chain uses TRBV9 and TRBJ2-7; 11 bases are shared with TRBD1. The CDR3 consists of 14 residues. CDR1 is SGDLS, CDR2 YYNGEE, per germline. V shed 3 bases and J 7 bases; nucleotides not matched to a gene: 6. The CDR3 protein is CASSAGQGAWEQYF. CDR3 bases: TGTGCCAGCAGCGCCGGACAGGGGGCGTGGGAGCAGTACTTC.

The chain is built from TRBV28 and TRBJ2-7; perhaps D is TRBD1 or TRBD2 (5 bases each). This CDR3 comprises 21 residues. From germline, CDR1 is MDHEN and CDR2 SYDVKM. V lost 4 bases, J lost 3 bases, and 34 bases lay in between. The CDR3 DNA sequence: TGTGCCAGCAGTTCTGGCCGCCCGAGTAGAAGGGGCAACGAGCGGATCTACGAGCAGTACTTC. It yields the protein CASSSGRPSRRGNERIYEQYF.

The V call is TRBV11-2, the J call TRBJ1-5; D is unresolved. In germline, CDR1 is SGHAT, CDR2 FQNNGV. Trimming removed 1 base at V and 3 bases at J, with 10 bases between. This CDR3 has 15 amino acids. This chain's CDR3 is CASSLGFRVNQPQHF. The DNA for the CDR3 is TGTGCCAGCAGCTTAGGATTTAGGGTCAATCAGCCCCAGCATTTT. Variable domain in full (rest from reference TRBV11-2 and TRBJ1-5): EAGVAQSPRYKIIEKRQSVAFWCNPISGHATLYWYQQILGQGPKLLIQFQNNGVVDDSQLPKDRFSAERLKGVDSTLKIQPAKLEDSAVYLCASSLGFRVNQPQHFGDGTRLSIL.

This clone showed up just once. The chain employs TRBV7-3 and TRBJ1-1; perhaps TRBD1 as D (6 bases). Germline V gene data show CDR1 as SGHTA and CDR2 as FQGTGA. The V end was cut by 5 bases, the J end by 3 bases, with 13 bases between. The CDR3 consists of 14 residues. The CDR3 reads CASSADSGDTEAFF. The CDR3 DNA reads TGTGCCAGCAGCGCCGATTCAGGGGACACTGAAGCTTTCTTT.

This chain connects TRBV7-9 to TRBJ1-6; D remains ambiguous. From germline, CDR1 is SEHNR and CDR2 FQNEAQ (reference sequence). The V end was cut by 6 bases, the J end by 6 bases, with 9 bases between. CDR3 length equals 13 residues. The CDR3 DNA follows: TGTGCCAGCAGTCGGGGTGGTAATTCACCCCTCCACTTT. As protein: CASSRGGNSPLHF.

The chain is built from TRBV4-1 and TRBJ1-3; D unclear. Looked up from germline, CDR1 is MGHRA and CDR2 is YSYEKL. This CDR3 comprises 14 residues. The germline V and J ends were trimmed by 4 bases and 2 bases, with 9 bases remaining between them. The CDR3 DNA is TGCGCCAGCAGCCTGCGAGTCGCTGGAAACACCATATATTTT. This codes for CASSLRVAGNTIYF.

The genes are TRBV10-3 and TRBJ2-6, with D perhaps TRBD1 (5 bases). The V end was cut by 0 bases, the J end by 4 bases, with 22 bases between. This CDR3 has 20 residues. Germline V CDR1 and CDR2: ENHRY, SYGVKD. The CDR3 protein is CAISESSKHPLGAGANVLTF. The CDR3, as DNA: TGTGCCATCAGTGAGTCGAGTAAGCACCCCTTAGGGGCGGGGGCCAACGTCCTGACTTTC.

This clone has only one observation. The V and J genes are TRBV5-1 and TRBJ2-1; 10 bases map to TRBD2. CDR1 and CDR2 (germline): SGHRS, YFSETQ. V was clipped by 0 bases and J by 8 bases; unmatched bases: 8. The CDR3 spans 16 residues. CDR3 loop: CASSLEASGGRDEQFF. CDR3 bases: TGCGCCAGCAGCTTGGAAGCTAGCGGGGGCAGAGATGAGCAGTTCTTC.

The V call is TRBV7-9, the J call TRBJ1-2; a weak D match, TRBD1 (5 bases). V lost 1 base, J lost 5 bases, and 14 bases lay in between. Germline V gene lookup returns CDR1 SEHNR and CDR2 FQNEAQ (reference sequence). The CDR3 has 15 residues. CDR3 protein: CASSLDPGQSYGYTF. The CDR3 region has the DNA TGTGCCAGCAGCTTAGATCCAGGGCAGTCTTATGGCTACACCTTC.

This chain's CDR3 is CASSQSGDTQYF. CDR3 DNA: TGTGCCAGCAGCCAAAGCGGGGATACGCAGTATTTT. V usage is TRBV4-2 and J usage is TRBJ2-3; weak D call: TRBD2 (6 bases). In germline, CDR1 is LGHNA, CDR2 YNFKEQ. The CDR3 runs to 12 residues. The V end lost 2 bases, the J end lost 6 bases, and 6 bases lay between the germline ends.

The rearrangement joins TRBV7-2 to TRBJ2-3; D may be TRBD2 (6 bases). Deletions cut 5 bases from V and 2 bases from J, with 17 bases between. There are 16 residues in the CDR3. The germline V gene has CDR1 SGHTA and CDR2 FQGNSA. The CDR3 DNA reads TGTGCCAGCAGCCCCACTAGCCTCCAGGACACAGATACGCAGTATTTT. Its translation is CASSPTSLQDTDTQYF.

The chain joins TRBV4-3 to TRBJ2-7; TRBD2 aligns across 12 bases. V was pared by 0 bases and J by 6 bases, with 6 bases of the junction left unmatched. The CDR3 covers 16 residues. The germline gives CDR1 LGHNA, CDR2 YSLEER. In DNA, the CDR3 is TGCGCCAGCAGCCAAGAGTGGCTAGCGGGGGGGCGCGAGCAGTACTTC. Its translation is CASSQEWLAGGREQYF.

This chain joins TRBV7-2 and TRBJ2-7, with no clear D. V was cut by 7 bases and J by 6 bases, with 16 bases left in between. CDR1 is SGHTA and CDR2 is FQGNSA in the germline V gene. The CDR3 consists of 13 residues. The CDR3: CASTPVGRREQYF. DNA for the CDR3: TGTGCCAGCACCCCAGTGGGTAGGCGCGAGCAGTACTTC.